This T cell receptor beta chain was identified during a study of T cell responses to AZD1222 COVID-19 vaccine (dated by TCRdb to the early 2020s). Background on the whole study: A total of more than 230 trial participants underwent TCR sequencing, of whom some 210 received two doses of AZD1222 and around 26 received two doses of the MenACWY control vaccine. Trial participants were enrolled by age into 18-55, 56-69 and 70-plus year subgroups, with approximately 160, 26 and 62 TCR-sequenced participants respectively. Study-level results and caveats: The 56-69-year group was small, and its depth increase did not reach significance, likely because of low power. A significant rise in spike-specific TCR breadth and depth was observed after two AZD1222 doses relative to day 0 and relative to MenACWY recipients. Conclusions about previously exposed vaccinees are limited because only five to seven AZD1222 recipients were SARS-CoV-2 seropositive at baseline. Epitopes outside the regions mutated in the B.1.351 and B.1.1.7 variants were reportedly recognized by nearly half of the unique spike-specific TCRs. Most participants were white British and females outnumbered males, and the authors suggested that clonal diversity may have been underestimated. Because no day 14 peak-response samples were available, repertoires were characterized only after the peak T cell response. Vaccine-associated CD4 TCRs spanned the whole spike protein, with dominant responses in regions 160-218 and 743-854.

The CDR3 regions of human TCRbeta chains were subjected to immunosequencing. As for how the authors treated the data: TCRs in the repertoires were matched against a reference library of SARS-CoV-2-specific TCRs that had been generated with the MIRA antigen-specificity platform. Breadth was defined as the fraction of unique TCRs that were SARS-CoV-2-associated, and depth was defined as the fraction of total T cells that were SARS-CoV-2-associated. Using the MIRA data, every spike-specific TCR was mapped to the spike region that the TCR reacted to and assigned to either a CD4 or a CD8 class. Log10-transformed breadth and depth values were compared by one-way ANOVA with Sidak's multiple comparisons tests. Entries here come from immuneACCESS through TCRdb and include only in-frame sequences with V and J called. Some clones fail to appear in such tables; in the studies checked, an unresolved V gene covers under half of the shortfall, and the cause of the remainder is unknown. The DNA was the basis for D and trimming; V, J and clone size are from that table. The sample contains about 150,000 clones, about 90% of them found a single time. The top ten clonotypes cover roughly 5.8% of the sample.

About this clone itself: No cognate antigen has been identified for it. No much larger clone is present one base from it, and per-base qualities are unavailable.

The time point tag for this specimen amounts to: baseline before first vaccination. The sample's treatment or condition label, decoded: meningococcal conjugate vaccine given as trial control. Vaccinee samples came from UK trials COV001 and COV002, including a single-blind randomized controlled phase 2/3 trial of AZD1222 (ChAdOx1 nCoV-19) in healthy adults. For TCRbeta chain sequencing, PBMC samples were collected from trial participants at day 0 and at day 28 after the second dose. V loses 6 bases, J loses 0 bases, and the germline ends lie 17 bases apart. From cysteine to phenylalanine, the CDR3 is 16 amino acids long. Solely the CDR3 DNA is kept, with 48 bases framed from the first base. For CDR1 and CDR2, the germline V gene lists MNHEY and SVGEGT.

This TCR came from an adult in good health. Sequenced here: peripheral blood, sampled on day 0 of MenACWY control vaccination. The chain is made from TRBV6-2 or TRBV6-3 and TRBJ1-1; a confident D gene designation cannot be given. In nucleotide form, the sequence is TGTGCCAGCAGCTGGTTTTATGGGGAAATGAACACTGAAGCTTTCTTT. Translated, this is CASSWFYGEMNTEAFF.